This T cell receptor beta chain comes out of a study of cytotoxic CD8 clonotypes in ibrutinib-treated CLL. The CDR3 consists of 14 residues. V lost 0 bases and J lost 6, with 13 bases in between. Germline V gene data show CDR1 as SGDLS and CDR2 as YYNGEE. A single count supports this clone. Generated by immunoSEQ multiplex PCR, the TCRdb table keeps only in-frame clones and is missing some. The sample lists 130,000 or so clones, about 80% occurring once. This chain joins TRBV9 and TRBJ2-7; tentatively, D is TRBD2 (5 bases). The sample in question was PBMCs, obtained after 12 months of ibrutinib treatment. The sequence derives from a human donor with chronic lymphocytic leukemia. CDR3 in amino acids: CASSVGLRVGEQYF. The DNA of the CDR3 is TGTGCCAGCAGCGTAGGGTTGAGGGTTGGCGAGCAGTACTTC.